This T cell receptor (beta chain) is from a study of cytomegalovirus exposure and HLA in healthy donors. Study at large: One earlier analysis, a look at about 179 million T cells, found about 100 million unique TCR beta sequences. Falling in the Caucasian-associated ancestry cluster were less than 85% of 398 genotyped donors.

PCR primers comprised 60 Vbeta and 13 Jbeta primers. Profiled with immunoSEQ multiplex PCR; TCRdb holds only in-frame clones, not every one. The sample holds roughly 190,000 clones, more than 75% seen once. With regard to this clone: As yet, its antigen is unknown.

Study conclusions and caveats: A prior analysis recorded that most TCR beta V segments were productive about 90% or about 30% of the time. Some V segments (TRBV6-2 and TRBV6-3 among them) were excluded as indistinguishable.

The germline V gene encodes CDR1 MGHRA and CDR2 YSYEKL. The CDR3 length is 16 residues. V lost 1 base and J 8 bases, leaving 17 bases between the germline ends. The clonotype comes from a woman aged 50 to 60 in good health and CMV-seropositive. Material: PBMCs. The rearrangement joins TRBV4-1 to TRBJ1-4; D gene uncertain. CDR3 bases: TGCGCCAGCAGCCAAGGAGGTGGGGTAACGGGGGAAAAACTGTTTTTT. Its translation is CASSQGGGVTGEKLFF.